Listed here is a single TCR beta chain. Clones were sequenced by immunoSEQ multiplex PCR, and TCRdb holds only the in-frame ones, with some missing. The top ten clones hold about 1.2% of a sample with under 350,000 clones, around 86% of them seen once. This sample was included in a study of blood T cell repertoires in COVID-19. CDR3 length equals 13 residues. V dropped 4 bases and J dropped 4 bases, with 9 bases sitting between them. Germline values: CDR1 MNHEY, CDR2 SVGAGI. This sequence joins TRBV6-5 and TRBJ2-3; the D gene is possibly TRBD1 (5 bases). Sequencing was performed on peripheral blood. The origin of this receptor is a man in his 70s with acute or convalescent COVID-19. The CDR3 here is CASSSPGPDTQYF. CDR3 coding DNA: TGTGCCAGCAGTTCCCCAGGGCCAGATACGCAGTATTTT.